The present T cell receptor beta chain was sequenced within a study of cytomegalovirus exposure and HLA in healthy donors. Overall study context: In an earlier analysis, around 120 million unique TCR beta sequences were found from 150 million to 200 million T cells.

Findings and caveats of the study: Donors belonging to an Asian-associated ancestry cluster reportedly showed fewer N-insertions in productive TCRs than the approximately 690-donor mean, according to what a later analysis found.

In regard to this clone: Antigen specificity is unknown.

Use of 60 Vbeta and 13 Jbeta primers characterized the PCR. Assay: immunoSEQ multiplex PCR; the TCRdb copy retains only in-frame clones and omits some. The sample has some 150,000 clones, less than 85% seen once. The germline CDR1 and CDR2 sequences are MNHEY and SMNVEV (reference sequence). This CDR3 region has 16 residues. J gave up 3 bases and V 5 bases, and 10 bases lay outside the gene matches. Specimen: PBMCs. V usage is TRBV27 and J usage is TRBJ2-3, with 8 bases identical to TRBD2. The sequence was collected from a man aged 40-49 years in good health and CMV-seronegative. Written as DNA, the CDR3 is TGTGCCAGCAGTCCGGGGGGGCCGAGAGGGACAGATACGCAGTATTTT. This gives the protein CASSPGGPRGTDTQYF.